The rows below give T cell receptor beta chains drawn from one sample of a study of T-cell reconstitution after alpha-beta-depleted transplantation in children. TCRdb fed the PCR reads into MiXCR, producing one record per CDR3 protein. The table has roughly 100,000 distinct CDR3 sequences, 7% to 10% seen once. Sequences were derived from PBMCs from the stem cell graft donor, sampled from the stem cell graft. The origin of the receptors is a human donor who donated a stem cell graft to a child with congenital amegakaryocytic thrombocytopenia. The CDR3 runs from the conserved cysteine through the conserved F or W. The D gene is left open where the match is weak. Some rows mark clone size as missing; the rest say once, few, many or name a class of expanded clone.

>TRBD1|TRBJ1-5|few|TRBV12-3/TRBV12-4
CASSITGGEGQPQHF
TGTGCCAGCAGTATCACAGGGGGCGAGGGTCAGCCCCAGCATTTT
>TRBD2|TRBJ2-2|many|TRBV20-1
CSAGGGTGELFF
TGCAGTGCGGGGGGGGGCACCGGGGAGCTGTTTTTT
>TRBD2|TRBJ2-2|many|TRBV20-1
CSAPRGVANTGELFF
TGCAGTGCTCCCCGGGGGGTAGCGAACACCGGGGAGCTGTTTTTT
>TRBD2|TRBJ2-5|.|TRBV11-2
CASSLDRSFAAGLAVKETQYF
TGTGCCAGCAGCTTAGATCGTTCCTTCGCGGCGGGACTAGCGGTGAAAGAGACCCAGTACTTC
>TRBD1|TRBJ2-7|many|TRBV5-6
CASSPGTGGYSSYEQYF
TGTGCCAGCAGCCCGGGGACAGGGGGTTACTCTTCCTACGAGCAGTACTTC
>TRBD1|TRBJ1-1|.|TRBV5-1
CASSGTGHTEAFF
TGCGCCAGCAGCGGGACAGGGCACACTGAAGCTTTCTTT
>.|TRBJ2-1|many|TRBV15
CATSRDSPKRSYNEQFF
TGTGCCACCAGCAGAGATTCCCCGAAACGCTCCTACAATGAGCAGTTCTTC
>.|TRBJ2-2|many|TRBV28
CASSFNGPRGTGELFF
TGTGCCAGCAGTTTCAATGGTCCCCGAGGTACCGGGGAGCTGTTTTTT
>TRBD2|TRBJ2-1|many|TRBV7-2
CASSTGGSSYNEQFF
TGTGCCAGCAGCACCGGGGGGAGCTCCTACAATGAGCAGTTCTTC
>.|TRBJ2-1|many|TRBV30
CAWSGNEQFF
TGTGCCTGGAGTGGCAATGAGCAGTTCTTC
>.|TRBJ2-1|few|TRBV5-1
CASSLAPTGNNEQFF
TGCGCCAGCAGCTTGGCCCCGACAGGAAACAATGAGCAGTTCTTC
>.|TRBJ1-1|many|TRBV12-3/TRBV12-4
CASSLSSVNTEAFF
TGTGCCAGCAGTTTAAGTTCGGTGAACACTGAAGCTTTCTTT
>.|TRBJ2-1|many|TRBV5-4
CASSLVHDNEQFF
TGTGCCAGCAGCTTGGTTCATGACAATGAGCAGTTCTTC
>.|TRBJ1-2|many|TRBV7-2
CASSLDNRATNYGYTF
TGTGCCAGCAGCTTAGACAACAGGGCGACTAACTATGGCTACACCTTC
>.|TRBJ2-2|many|TRBV11-2
CASSLVGGPGTGELFF
TGTGCCAGCAGCTTAGTTGGGGGGCCTGGCACCGGGGAGCTGTTTTTT
>TRBD2|TRBJ2-5|many|TRBV20-1
CSAASGSQETQYF
TGCAGTGCGGCTAGCGGGAGCCAAGAGACCCAGTACTTC
>.|TRBJ2-1|many|TRBV20-1
CSARAFLITGGGGSYNEQFF
TGCAGTGCTAGAGCATTCCTTATTACAGGGGGAGGGGGCTCCTACAATGAGCAGTTCTTC
>.|TRBJ2-1|many|TRBV6-5
CASSSDGISTYNEQFF
TGTGCCAGCAGTTCTGACGGCATAAGCACCTACAATGAGCAGTTCTTC
>TRBD1|TRBJ1-2|many|TRBV5-6
CASSVYRTGGDYGYTF
TGTGCCAGCAGCGTATACCGGACAGGGGGTGACTATGGCTACACCTTC
>.|TRBJ1-4|.|TRBV20-1
CSARRLLAEKLFF
TGCAGTGCTAGAAGGCTCTTGGCGGAAAAACTGTTTTTT
>TRBD1|TRBJ1-6|many|TRBV4-1
CASSLRDSYYNSPLHF
TGCGCCAGCAGCCTCCGGGACAGCTACTATAATTCACCCCTCCACTTT
>.|TRBJ2-7|many|TRBV7-9
CASTGALAESNEQYF
TGTGCCAGCACTGGGGCCTTAGCGGAGAGTAACGAGCAGTACTTC
>TRBD2|TRBJ2-7|few|TRBV20-1
CSARDRVGRGEQYF
TGCAGTGCTAGAGATCGGGTCGGGAGGGGGGAGCAGTACTTC
>.|TRBJ2-7|many|TRBV3-1
CASSLRTEWPYEQYF
TGTGCCAGCAGCCTTCGGACAGAGTGGCCCTACGAGCAGTACTTC
>TRBD2|TRBJ2-3|.|TRBV3-1
CASSQSSGGPQEYF
TGTGCCAGCAGCCAAAGCAGCGGGGGGCCACAGGAGTATTTT
>TRBD1|TRBJ2-7|many|TRBV20-1
CSARDGQGASHEQYF
TGCAGTGCTAGAGATGGACAGGGGGCGTCCCACGAGCAGTACTTC
>.|TRBJ2-1|many|TRBV11-2
CASSFGATYNEQFF
TGTGCCAGCAGCTTCGGGGCCACCTACAATGAGCAGTTCTTC
>.|TRBJ2-3|once|TRBV24-1
CATSDFGEPPDTQYF
TGTGCCACCAGTGATTTCGGGGAGCCGCCAGATACGCAGTATTTT
>.|TRBJ2-7|many|TRBV6-2/TRBV6-3
CASSYSARSPHERHEQYF
TGTGCCAGCAGTTACTCGGCCCGATCACCCCACGAGCGCCACGAGCAGTACTTC
>.|TRBJ2-7|.|TRBV11-2
CASSWGRGSYEQYF
TGTGCCAGCTCCTGGGGTAGAGGCTCCTACGAGCAGTACTTC
>.|TRBJ2-5|many|TRBV29-1
CSIRSGETQYF
TGCAGCATAAGATCGGGGGAGACCCAGTACTTC
>.|TRBJ1-5|many|TRBV6-1
CASSEAGGIQPQHF
TGTGCCAGCAGTGAAGCAGGAGGGATCCAGCCCCAGCATTTT
>.|TRBJ2-3|.|TRBV7-9
CASSFSSGVGTDTQYF
TGTGCCAGCAGTTTTTCATCCGGGGTTGGCACAGATACGCAGTATTTT
>.|TRBJ1-1|many|TRBV6-1
CASTKVQGRRNTEAFF
TGTGCCAGCACCAAGGTACAGGGTAGAAGGAACACTGAAGCTTTCTTT
>.|TRBJ2-7|many|TRBV7-6
CASSLGQAGLAYEQYF
TGTGCCAGCAGCTTAGGTCAGGCAGGGCTAGCCTACGAGCAGTACTTC
>.|TRBJ2-5|many|TRBV12-3/TRBV12-4
CASSPTDLAQETQYF
TGTGCCAGCAGTCCAACGGACCTAGCGCAAGAGACCCAGTACTTC
>.|TRBJ1-2|.|TRBV19
CASSPGGRGYGYTF
TGTGCCAGTAGTCCGGGAGGCAGGGGCTATGGCTACACCTTC
>.|TRBJ1-2|many|TRBV3-1
CASSQRTGTPRGYTF
TGTGCCAGCAGCCAACGGACCGGGACCCCGCGAGGCTACACCTTC
>.|TRBJ1-1|few|TRBV11-2
CASSPGGGPVAEAFF
TGTGCCAGCAGCCCCGGTGGGGGCCCAGTGGCTGAAGCTTTCTTT
>TRBD1|TRBJ2-7|many|TRBV2
CASRGQGPYEQYF
TGTGCCAGCAGGGGACAGGGGCCCTACGAGCAGTACTTC
>.|TRBJ2-7|many|TRBV20-1
CSARDRDYEQYF
TGCAGTGCTAGAGATCGGGACTACGAGCAGTACTTC